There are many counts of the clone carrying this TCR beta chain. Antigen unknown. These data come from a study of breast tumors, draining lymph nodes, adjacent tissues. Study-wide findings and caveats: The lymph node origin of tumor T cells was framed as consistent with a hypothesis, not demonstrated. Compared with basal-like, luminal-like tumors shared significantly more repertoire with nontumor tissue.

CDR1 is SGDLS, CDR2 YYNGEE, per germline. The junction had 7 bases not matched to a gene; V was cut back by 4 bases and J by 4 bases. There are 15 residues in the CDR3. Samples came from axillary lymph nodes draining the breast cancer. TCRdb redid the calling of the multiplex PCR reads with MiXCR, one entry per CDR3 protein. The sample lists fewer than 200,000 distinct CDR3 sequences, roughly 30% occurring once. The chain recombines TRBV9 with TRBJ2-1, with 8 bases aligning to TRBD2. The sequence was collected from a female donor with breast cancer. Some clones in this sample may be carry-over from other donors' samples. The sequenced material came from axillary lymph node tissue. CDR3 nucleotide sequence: TGTGCCAGCAGCTCAAGCGGGAGCGCGTACAATGAGCAGTTCTTC. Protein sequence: CASSSSGSAYNEQFF.